The 21 T cell receptor beta chains in this list originate from one sample, sequenced in a study of CD8 T cells in ankylosing spondylitis. Study-wide results and caveats: For ankylosing spondylitis blood, a TCR beta motif of about eight highly homologous variants appeared characteristic.

One entry per CDR3 protein results from TCRdb running MiXCR on the 5' RACE reads. Of about 480,000 distinct CDR3 sequences listed, 15% to 20% are singletons. These receptors are not linked to any known antigen. Sequencing was performed on blood, either unsorted or a sorted T cell fraction (not recorded which). These TCRs come from a male donor with ankylosing spondylitis.

This clonotype has more than one count but fewer than ten. The CDR3 DNA follows: TGCGCCAGCAGCTCCCTAACCGGGACAGGGGACTCCCCTGAAGCTTTCTTT. Its translation: CASSSLTGTGDSPEAFF. The chain couples TRBV5-1 to TRBJ1-1, with 10 positions matching TRBD1. With 3 bases clipped from V and 6 bases from J, the junction kept 14 bases outside the gene matches. The CDR3 has 17 residues. CDR1 and CDR2 from the germline V gene are SGHRS and YFSETQ.

The chain links TRBV9 to TRBJ2-7; 9 bases are shared with TRBD2. This CDR3 region has 14 residues. V was pared by 0 bases and J by 6 bases, with 4 bases of the junction left unmatched. From germline, CDR1 is SGDLS and CDR2 YYNGEE. The CDR3 nucleotides read TGTGCCAGCAGCGTAGGGGGACTAGCTTCCGAGCAGTACTTC. Encoded protein: CASSVGGLASEQYF.

This clonotype was picked up a small number of times. This chain links TRBV12-3 or TRBV12-4 with TRBJ2-3; TRBD1 aligns across 11 bases. V trimming: 3 bases; J trimming: 5 bases; junction bases outside the gene matches: 4. The CDR3 sequence is 15 residues long. CDR3 bases: TGTGCCAGCAGTTTCGGGACAGGGGGTTTAGATACGCAGTATTTT. Its translation is CASSFGTGGLDTQYF.

The chain is built from TRBV6-2 or TRBV6-3 and TRBJ2-2; D is undetermined. Germline assignment: CDR1 MNHEY and CDR2 SVGEGT. V dropped 7 bases and J dropped 9 bases, with 9 bases sitting between them. The CDR3 has 11 residues. The DNA of the CDR3 is TGTGCCAGCAACGTGGCCTGGGAGCTGTTTTTT. Translating gives CASNVAWELFF.

The J gene is TRBJ1-1, the V gene TRBV20-1; D may be TRBD1 (5 bases). The ends were cut back, 6 bases at V and 4 bases at J, with 9 bases in the middle. This CDR3 has 11 residues. Germline V gene sequence: CDR1 DFQATT, CDR2 SNEGSKA (reference sequence). The DNA for the CDR3 is TGCAGTGCAGGAGGGACCACTGAAGCTTTCTTT. Protein sequence: CSAGGTTEAFF.

This clonotype was observed a handful of times. The rearrangement uses TRBV14 and TRBJ2-1; no definite D call. The V gene lost 1 base and the J gene lost 7 bases, with 20 bases spanning the gap. The CDR3 has 17 residues. Germline CDR1 is SGHDN and CDR2 is FVKESK. The CDR3 region is CASSQALGRMTSNEQFF. DNA for the CDR3: TGTGCCAGCAGCCAAGCACTCGGACGGATGACATCGAATGAGCAGTTCTTC.

This sequence joins TRBV20-1 and TRBJ1-1; TRBD1 is a possible D gene (5 bases). Germline-derived CDR1 and CDR2 are DFQATT and SNEGSKA (reference sequence). CDR3 length: 14 residues. V shed 3 bases and J shed 6 bases, with 17 bases lying between them. This CDR3 reads CSARVGLTTAEAFF. The CDR3 DNA follows: TGCAGTGCTAGGGTGGGACTGACGACGGCTGAAGCTTTCTTT.

The V and J genes are TRBV5-8 and TRBJ2-7; no firm D call. Trimming removed 4 bases at V and 5 bases at J, with 13 bases between. This CDR3 comprises 13 residues. Per germline, CDR1 SGHTS and CDR2 YDEGEE. DNA for the CDR3: TGTGCCAGCAGCCGCACTCCAGGAAACGAGCAGTACTTC. It specifies CASSRTPGNEQYF.

This clonotype was observed a few times. This chain joins TRBV5-1 and TRBJ1-1; 8 bases match TRBD1. Germline assignment: CDR1 SGHRS and CDR2 YFSETQ. V shed 5 bases, J shed 8 bases, and the junction held 11 bases outside the gene matches. The CDR3 covers 14 residues. The CDR3 here is CASSSYGQGREAFF. The CDR3 DNA reads TGCGCCAGCAGTTCCTATGGACAGGGCCGAGAAGCTTTCTTT.

This clonotype was counted at least ten times. The chain joins TRBV3-1 to TRBJ1-6, with TRBD1 matching over 10 bases. Germline V CDR1 and CDR2: LGHDT, YNNKEL (reference sequence). This CDR3 spans 21 amino acids. V lost 1 base to trimming and J lost 3 bases; unmatched junction nucleotides: 15. The CDR3 DNA reads TGTGCCAGCAGCCAAGGGGGTCCGGGACAGGGGACTCTGAGCTATAATTCACCCCTCCACTTT. Protein sequence: CASSQGGPGQGTLSYNSPLHF.

The gene calls are TRBV30 and TRBJ2-2, with 8 bases aligning to TRBD2. Germline trimming cut 3 bases from V and 4 bases from J; bases unmatched to any gene: 7. The germline gives CDR1 GTSNPN, CDR2 SVGIG (reference sequence). The CDR3 sequence is 15 residues long. CDR3 sequence: CAWRSAGGLTGELFF. CDR3 coding DNA: TGTGCCTGGAGGTCGGCGGGAGGACTCACCGGGGAGCTGTTTTTT.

This clonotype has just a few counts. CDR3 amino acids: CASSPGQGSDNQPQHF. Here the CDR3 DNA reads TGTGCCAGCAGCCCGGGACAGGGATCGGACAATCAGCCCCAGCATTTT. The rearrangement links TRBV7-9 to TRBJ1-5, with 9 bases fitting TRBD1. The CDR3 runs 16 residues. CDR1 is SEHNR, CDR2 FQNEAQ, per germline (reference sequence). V dropped 5 bases and J dropped 3; count of bases not matched to a gene: 8.

This clonotype was seen only a few times. V gene TRBV20-1 combines with J gene TRBJ2-5; 12 nucleotides match TRBD2. This CDR3 comprises 15 residues. V was pared by 0 bases and J by 4 bases, with 3 bases of the junction left unmatched. Germline values: CDR1 DFQATT, CDR2 SNEGSKA (reference sequence). DNA of the CDR3: TGCAGTGCTAGAGACTGGGGACTAGCGGGAGAGACCCAGTACTTC. Residues: CSARDWGLAGETQYF.

This chain connects TRBV20-1 to TRBJ2-7; TRBD1 might be the D (6 bases). Between the trimmed V and J ends, which lost 3 bases and 2 bases, there was a span of 8 bases. The CDR3 spans 12 residues. Per germline, CDR1 DFQATT and CDR2 SNEGSKA (reference sequence). The CDR3 coding sequence is TGCAGTGCTAGTAGGGGGACCTACGAGCAGTACTTC. Protein product: CSASRGTYEQYF.

In this sample, this clonotype turned up a few times. The chain recombines TRBV12-3 or TRBV12-4 with TRBJ2-2, with 7 bases aligning to TRBD1. The J segment lost 4 bases and the V segment lost 6 bases, leaving 8 bases of the junction unmatched. CDR3 length: 15 residues. CDR3 sequence (DNA): TGTGCCAGCAGGCGACAGGGTCTTGGCACCGGGGAGCTGTTTTTT. Translation gives CASRRQGLGTGELFF.

Many counts were recorded for this clonotype. This chain joins TRBV7-9 and TRBJ1-2; weak D call: TRBD1 (6 bases). Trimming stripped 2 bases from V and 6 bases from J, with 10 bases between. The CDR3 spans 13 residues. Germline CDR1 SEHNR, CDR2 FQNEAQ (reference sequence). The CDR3 DNA reads as TGTGCCAGCAGCTTACAGGGGTATGATGGCTACACCTTC. Its protein is CASSLQGYDGYTF.

Only a few counts were recorded for this clonotype. The chain uses TRBV5-5 and TRBJ1-1; maybe TRBD1 (5 bases). The germline V and J ends were trimmed by 6 bases and 10 bases, with 16 bases remaining between them. CDR3 length equals 12 residues. CDR1 is SGHKS, CDR2 YYEKEE, per germline (reference sequence). The CDR3 region is CASTLGTVGAFF. The DNA for the CDR3 is TGTGCCAGCACCCTTGGGACCGTGGGAGCTTTCTTT.

In this sample, this clonotype turned up a few times. This chain links TRBV30 with TRBJ2-1, with D maybe TRBD2 (8 bases). From germline, CDR1 is GTSNPN and CDR2 SVGIG (reference sequence). Between the trimmed V and J ends, which lost 3 bases and 2 bases, there was a span of 14 bases. The CDR3 spans 15 residues. The CDR3 DNA sequence: TGTGCCTGGAGAGCGGGGGACAGAGCCTACAATGAGCAGTTCTTC. This codes for CAWRAGDRAYNEQFF.

The rearrangement joins TRBV4-1 to TRBJ2-3; 7 nucleotides agree with TRBD1. The CDR3 has 15 residues. CDR1 is MGHRA, CDR2 YSYEKL, per germline. Losses at the gene ends were 3 bases for V and 6 bases for J; bases not matched to a gene: 9. The chain's CDR3 is CASSQTGTAYDTQYF. CDR3 in DNA: TGCGCCAGCAGCCAGACCGGGACAGCGTATGATACGCAGTATTTT.

This clonotype has ten or more counts. This rearrangement joins TRBV12-3 or TRBV12-4 to TRBJ2-5; TRBD2 matches 7 bases. Germline trimming cut 6 bases from V and 5 bases from J; bases unmatched to any gene: 12. The CDR3 runs 15 residues. In DNA form, the CDR3 reads TGTGCCAGCAGCCTGGTGCAAGCGGGGTTGGAGACCCAGTACTTC. Protein sequence: CASSLVQAGLETQYF.

The chain uses TRBV20-1 and TRBJ2-2, with TRBD2 as a possible D gene (5 bases). Trimming cost V 3 bases and J 1 base, with 18 bases left between them. This CDR3 spans 17 amino acids. Germline CDR1 DFQATT, CDR2 SNEGSKA (reference sequence). Written as DNA, the CDR3 is TGCAGTGCTAGCGCCGATGTTGGCCGGGAGAACACCGGGGAGCTGTTTTTT. Translation: CSASADVGRENTGELFF.